This entry features one TCR beta chain sequence. Its cognate antigen is unknown. The sample belongs to a study of shared clonotypes between healthy human individuals. Cells designated naive CD8 were CD45RO-negative and were positively selected for CCR7, with terminally differentiated effector memory CD45RA+ cells excluded. Every one of the donors was a Caucasian adult that lived in Nashville, Tennessee. Germline values: CDR1 SGHTA, CDR2 FQGNSA. CDR3 size: 18 residues. The V and J ends lost 1 base and 0 bases, in that order; junction bases with no gene match: 5. Study results and limitations: Clonotypes shared by all four sorted-subset donors had higher generation probabilities than non-shared clonotypes.

For every subset, genomic DNA was evenly distributed across several immunoSEQ plates. Some clones are missing from TCRdb's copy, which holds only in-frame ones; the method was immunoSEQ multiplex PCR. The sample carries some 2,000,000 clones, approximately 94% recorded once. What was sequenced was naive CD8+ T cells sorted from blood. This TCR was recovered from a man younger than 35 in good health. The genes are TRBV7-2 and TRBJ2-6, with TRBD1 identical over 8 bases. The CDR3 reads CASSLGTGSFSGANVLTF. As DNA, the CDR3 is TGTGCCAGCAGCTTAGGGACAGGGTCCTTCTCTGGGGCCAACGTCCTGACTTTC.